The present entry profiles one TCR beta chain with its context. The antigen is undetermined. This sample is drawn from a study of cytomegalovirus exposure and HLA in healthy donors. About the study: Samples from HLA-typed donors yielded approximately 80 million unique TCRs in an early data release. Study outcomes and limitations: Upon later analysis, TCR association rates were observed to vary by HLA locus, being highest for DRB1 and lowest for HLA-C. The majority of CMV-associated TCR beta chains were reported as apparently HLA-restricted in a later analysis. Another analysis was done later, and it associated 15,000 or so TCR beta sequences with HLA alleles at 0.05 false discovery rate.

Trimming took 6 bases from V and 5 from J; bases not matched to a gene: 8. Germline-derived CDR1 and CDR2 are ENHRY and SYGVKD. The CDR3 runs to 15 residues. Use of 60 Vbeta and 13 Jbeta primers characterized the PCR. TCRdb's copy holds only in-frame clones and misses some; the assay was immunoSEQ multiplex PCR. In the table there are around 33,000 clones, 60% to 80% of which are singletons. Material for sequencing was PBMCs. The chain links TRBV10-3 to TRBJ2-1; 9 bases align to TRBD2. The TCR originated in a woman between 25 and 40 years old in good health and CMV-seropositive. The CDR3 DNA is TGTGCCATCAGCTTGCGGGGGGGTTTAGACAATGAGCAGTTCTTC. Amino acid sequence: CAISLRGGLDNEQFF.